This T cell receptor (beta chain) was identified during a study of blood T cell repertoires in COVID-19 (dated by TCRdb to between 2020 and 2021). Study-level background: Collaborator samples came from the United States, Italy and Spain and covered acute and convalescent phases of COVID-19. Samples were obtained from the ongoing ImmuneRACE study (first 160 participants) and from over 1,000 subjects provided by 6 global collaborators. Subjects who had been exposed to COVID-19, were actively infected with it, or had recovered from it provided the deeply sampled blood TCRbeta repertoires that made up the dataset. Where HLA class I and class II types were available, the types were taken from metadata supplied by the sample provider, not from assay-based typing. The prospective study material was composed of cDNA or gDNA derived from T cells, B-cell-depleted T cells, or PBMCs. Sample metadata almost always included a de-identified subject ID, COVID-19 status, age in years and sex. A freely available public database, intended as a resource for researchers studying the immune response to SARS-CoV-2, is where the repertoires were released.

Worth noting for this clone: Its specific antigen is unknown. No base quality values were provided; no much bigger clone lies one nucleotide off.

One collaborating source in Seattle enrolled patients while the patients were actively infected and followed the patients over time throughout the course of disease. The collaborating institutions used their own protocols to collect whole blood in K2EDTA tubes. For TCRbeta analysis, collaborators shipped samples in one of three forms: frozen whole blood, isolated PBMCs, or DNA extracted from either of those sample types. What the research found in general, with its limitations: The amount of clinical and demographic metadata varied by source and participant and was provided uncurated.

The germline V and J ends show losses of 8 bases and 7 bases respectively, and no gene match explains 16 bases of the junction. The germline V gene supplies CDR1 ENHRY and CDR2 SYGVKD. From cysteine to phenylalanine, the CDR3 is 16 amino acids long. Only the CDR3 region is kept as DNA, spanning 48 bases read in frame from base 1. TCRbeta CDR3 regions were amplified from genomic DNA by means of the immunoSEQ Assay, a bias-controlled multiplex PCR. The authors processed their data as follows. The number of nucleated cells in each sample was estimated from the amplification of reference gene primers within the assay. To quantify the absolute abundance of each unique TCRbeta CDR3 rearrangement, sequence reads were collapsed and filtered. For each sample, productive Simpson clonality was calculated as the square root of Simpson's diversity index across productive rearrangements. This immuneACCESS table, as held by TCRdb, lists in-frame sequences with V and J called but not all clones. Of the missing ones, under half trace to an unresolved V gene in checked studies; the others have no known cause. V and J calls and clone size are copied from that table; D and trimming were computed from the DNA. Here the sample has 70,000 to 100,000 clones; more than 80% occur a single time. 2.5% to 3.5% of the sample goes to the ten largest clones.

This sequence originates from a man aged 50 or older with COVID-19, enrolled during active disease. The chain is made from TRBV10-3 and TRBJ1-3, and 8 bases in between align with TRBD1. Sequencing was performed on peripheral blood. The CDR3 corresponds to CAIGSGTGRYRNTIYF. The DNA sequence is given as TGTGCCATCGGTTCCGGGACAGGCCGTTATCGGAACACCATATATTTT.